Below, 8 T cell receptor beta chains from the same sample are listed, as sequenced in a study of shared clonotypes between healthy human individuals. Produced via immunoSEQ multiplex PCR; TCRdb's table is partial and in-frame only. The sample contains millions of clones, around nine tenths of which appear only once. The specimen was naive CD4+ T cells sorted from blood. The subset here: CD45RA+ positively selected. These receptors all stem from a man between 18 and 29 years old in good health.

The rearrangement joins TRBV27 to TRBJ1-2; D is unresolved. Germline V gene data show CDR1 as MNHEY and CDR2 as SMNVEV (reference sequence). Trimming removed 3 bases from V and 4 bases from J, with 12 bases in between. This CDR3 region has 14 residues. The CDR3 region has the DNA TGTGCCAGCAGTTTGGTAGAGCGGGGCTATGGCTACACCTTC. It codes for CASSLVERGYGYTF.

This chain links TRBV27 with TRBJ2-7; 7 bases map to TRBD2. Trimming took 2 bases from V and 3 from J; bases not matched to a gene: 7. CDR3 length equals 15 residues. From germline, CDR1 is MNHEY and CDR2 SMNVEV (reference sequence). CDR3 sequence reads: CASSLSASGIYEQYF. The CDR3 nucleotides read TGTGCCAGCAGTTTAAGCGCTAGCGGTATCTACGAGCAGTACTTC.

This clone was found once. The J gene is TRBJ2-5, the V gene TRBV5-1, with D possibly called TRBD1 or TRBD2 (5 bases each). CDR1 and CDR2 (germline): SGHRS, YFSETQ. CDR3 length equals 12 residues. V gave up 4 bases and J gave up 3 bases, with 7 bases separating them. The CDR3 spells CASSRGEETQYF. The CDR3 nucleotides read TGCGCCAGCAGCAGAGGGGAAGAGACCCAGTACTTC. The full variable domain, rest sourced from reference TRBV5-1 and TRBJ2-5, is KAGVTQTPRYLIKTRGQQVTLSCSPISGHRSVSWYQQTPGQGLQFLFEYFSETQRNKGNFPGRFSGRQFSNSRSEMNVSTLELGDSALYLCASSRGEETQYFGPGTRLLVL.

Turning to this clone: The same CDR3 is also encoded by other DNA sequences in this sample. The rearrangement links TRBV10-1 to TRBJ2-5; possibly TRBD1 or TRBD2 for D (5 bases each). The V gene lost 4 bases and the J gene lost 5 bases, with 11 bases spanning the gap. The CDR3 totals 13 residues. Germline V gene lookup returns CDR1 WNHNN and CDR2 SYGVQD (reference sequence). The CDR3 loop reads CASSGQGGETQYF. The CDR3 bases are TGCGCCAGCAGTGGTCAGGGCGGGGAGACCCAGTACTTC.

This sequence joins TRBV10-3 and TRBJ2-1, with D possibly being TRBD2 (5 bases). Trimming pared 8 bases from V and 12 bases from J, leaving 23 bases between. The CDR3 has 14 residues. Germline V CDR1 and CDR2: ENHRY, SYGVKD. CDR3 sequence reads: CAIEKPGSLAGQFF. CDR3 sequence (DNA): TGTGCCATCGAAAAACCGGGATCTCTGGCTGGGCAGTTCTTC.

The rearrangement uses TRBV27 and TRBJ2-1, with TRBD2 matching 10 bases. Germline values: CDR1 MNHEY, CDR2 SMNVEV (reference sequence). CDR3 length: 15 amino acids. The ends lost 7 bases at V and 9 bases at J; junction bases unmatched: 12. The CDR3 loop is CASTFLSGLAFEQFF. Written as DNA, the CDR3 is TGTGCCAGCACCTTCCTTTCGGGACTAGCGTTTGAGCAGTTCTTC.

This clone was seen more than once but under ten times. The chain links TRBV11-2 to TRBJ1-2, with a weak D call TRBD1 (5 bases). Trimming shortened V by 8 bases and J by 2 bases, and 15 bases separated the two germline ends. Germline loops: CDR1 SGHAT, CDR2 FQNNGV. The CDR3 has 14 amino acids. CDR3: CASHGSRENYGYTF. CDR3 DNA sequence: TGTGCCAGCCACGGGAGCAGGGAGAACTATGGCTACACCTTC.

The CDR3 nucleotides are TGCGCCAGCAGCCCCACAGGGAGCGGCACAGATACGCAGTATTTT. It codes for CASSPTGSGTDTQYF. The chain links TRBV5-1 to TRBJ2-3, with D maybe TRBD1 (6 bases). Germline V gene lookup returns CDR1 SGHRS and CDR2 YFSETQ. This CDR3 has 15 amino acids. V lost 4 bases to trimming and J lost 1 base, with 13 bases between them.